This TCR beta chain was documented in a study of T cells expressing NK-cell markers. Study-wide background: From sorted CD3+CD56+NKG2C+, CD3+CD56+NKG2C- and CD3+CD56-NKG2C+ T cells came the TCR beta repertoires.

One entry per CDR3 protein, without DNA, is what TCRdb gives after re-calling the 5' RACE reads. Here the sample table reports about 170,000 distinct CDR3 sequences. CDR3 size: 13 residues. CDR1 is MNHEY and CDR2 is SVGEGT in the germline V gene. Sequencing used blood T cells: a sorted CD56 or NKG2C T cell subset, CD4+ or CD8+ T cells, or bulk PBMC T cells (not recorded which). The origin of this receptor is a man aged 18-69 years in good health. The chain recombines TRBV6-2 or TRBV6-3 with TRBJ2-3; TCRdb's assignment of TRBD2 cannot be checked, as there is no DNA. CDR3: CASSPSEKDTQYF.